What follows are 20 T cell receptor beta chains derived from one specimen sequenced in a study of blood T cell repertoires in COVID-19. The method was immunoSEQ multiplex PCR; TCRdb's version includes in-frame clones alone and lacks a portion of them. The sample lists some 340,000 clones; around 84% were seen once. The sample taken for sequencing was peripheral blood. The receptors were sampled from a woman younger than 30 with acute or convalescent COVID-19.

V gene TRBV12-5 combines with J gene TRBJ1-2; TRBD1 is a possible D gene (5 bases). Trimming left V 0 bases short and J 0 bases short, with 17 bases between. Germline loops: CDR1 LGHNT, CDR2 FRNRAP. This CDR3 is 18 amino acids long. CDR3 nucleotide sequence: TGTGCTAGTGGTTTGGTACGGCAGGGCGAGACTTCTAACTATGGCTACACCTTC. It translates to CASGLVRQGETSNYGYTF.

This sequence joins TRBV11-2 and TRBJ2-7; 7 positions agree with TRBD1. Per the germline V gene, CDR1 is SGHAT and CDR2 is FQNNGV. The V gene end was trimmed by 5 bases and the J gene end by 6 bases; junction bases not matched to a gene: 13. The CDR3 consists of 15 residues. CDR3 bases: TGTGCCAGCAGCGCAATACGGCAGGGGGTTCTCGAGCAGTACTTC. Its protein is CASSAIRQGVLEQYF.

This chain uses TRBV4-2 with TRBJ1-1; D is perhaps TRBD1 (6 bases). The CDR3 sequence is 15 residues long. Germline V gene sequence: CDR1 LGHNA, CDR2 YNFKEQ. Deletions cut 2 bases from V and 1 base from J, with 11 bases between. The CDR3 DNA sequence: TGTGCCAGCAGCCAAACTGGACAGAGGAACACTGAAGCTTTCTTT. Protein sequence: CASSQTGQRNTEAFF.

This chain uses TRBV6-6 with TRBJ2-6; tentatively, D is TRBD1 (5 bases). Germline CDR1 reads MNHNY; CDR2 reads SVGAGI (reference sequence). The CDR3 spans 13 residues. The V end was cut by 9 bases, the J end by 0 bases, with 6 bases between. CDR3 nucleotides: TGTGCCAGTCAGGGCTCTGGGGCCAACGTCCTGACTTTC. Translated: CASQGSGANVLTF.

This chain joins TRBV3-1 (or the pseudogene TRBV3-2) and TRBJ1-2; perhaps TRBD1 as D (5 bases). The germline gives CDR1 LGHDT, CDR2 YNNKEL (reference sequence). V lost 4 bases and J 0 bases, leaving 12 bases between the germline ends. The CDR3 totals 15 residues. CDR3 nucleotide sequence: TGTGCCAGCAGCCTATTCGGGGGACCTAACTATGGCTACACCTTC. This encodes CASSLFGGPNYGYTF.

V is TRBV5-1 and J is TRBJ1-1; D remains ambiguous. Germline V gives CDR1 SGHRS, CDR2 YFSETQ. The CDR3 contains 13 residues. The germline V and J ends were trimmed by 7 bases and 1 base, with 11 bases remaining between them. CDR3 protein: CASSTQPNTEAFF. The CDR3 DNA follows: TGCGCCAGCTCTACACAGCCGAACACTGAAGCTTTCTTT. Drawing the rest from reference TRBV5-1 and TRBJ1-1, the complete variable domain is KAGVTQTPRYLIKTRGQQVTLSCSPISGHRSVSWYQQTPGQGLQFLFEYFSETQRNKGNFPGRFSGRQFSNSRSEMNVSTLELGDSALYLCASSTQPNTEAFFGQGTRLTVV.

V gene TRBV3-1 (or the pseudogene TRBV3-2) combines with J gene TRBJ2-5, with TRBD1 matching 7 bases. Germline-derived CDR1 and CDR2 are LGHDT and YNNKEL (reference sequence). With 7 bases clipped from V and 3 bases from J, the junction kept 11 bases outside the gene matches. There are 15 residues in the CDR3. CDR3 sequence (DNA): TGTGCCAGCACCCTTACTCCTGACAGGGAAGAGACCCAGTACTTC. Translating it yields CASTLTPDREETQYF.

The V call is TRBV7-2, the J call TRBJ1-4, with 9 bases lining up with TRBD1. The CDR3 covers 13 residues. After removal of 5 bases from V and 8 bases from J, the junction contained 3 bases not matched to a gene. Germline V gene lookup returns CDR1 SGHTA and CDR2 FQGNSA. CDR3 bases: TGTGCCAGCAGCACAGGGGGCTCGGAAAAACTGTTTTTT. It is translated as CASSTGGSEKLFF.

This clone was detected only a few times. The rearrangement uses TRBV10-1 and TRBJ2-7; tentatively, D is TRBD2 (6 bases). Trimming shortened V by 0 bases and J by 3 bases, and 6 bases separated the two germline ends. Per the germline V gene, CDR1 is WNHNN and CDR2 is SYGVQD (reference sequence). CDR3 size: 13 residues. The CDR3 sequence is CASSESTSYEQYF. The CDR3, as DNA: TGCGCCAGCAGTGAGTCGACTAGCTACGAGCAGTACTTC.

The chain recombines TRBV10-2 with TRBJ1-5, with a possible D match to TRBD1 (5 bases). The germline gives CDR1 WSHSY, CDR2 SAAADI. The CDR3 contains 14 residues. Deletions cut 4 bases from V and 0 bases from J, with 7 bases between. DNA for the CDR3: TGCGCCAGCAGTGGACAGAATAGCAATCAGCCCCAGCATTTT. Its protein product is CASSGQNSNQPQHF.

This clone was observed once. The chain joins TRBV5-1 to TRBJ2-3; tentative D call: TRBD1 (6 bases). The germline CDR1 and CDR2 sequences are SGHRS and YFSETQ. There are 15 residues in the CDR3. Deletions cut 7 bases from V and 0 bases from J, with 15 bases between. The CDR3, as DNA: TGCGCCAGCGCCTCTACAGGGCAAAGCACAGATACGCAGTATTTT. It specifies CASASTGQSTDTQYF. Full variable domain (outside the CDR3, taken from reference TRBV5-1 and TRBJ2-3): KAGVTQTPRYLIKTRGQQVTLSCSPISGHRSVSWYQQTPGQGLQFLFEYFSETQRNKGNFPGRFSGRQFSNSRSEMNVSTLELGDSALYLCASASTGQSTDTQYFGPGTRLTVL.

This chain uses TRBV2 with TRBJ1-2, with a possible D match to TRBD1 (5 bases). Germline CDR1 and CDR2: SNHLY and FYNNEI. Trimming removed 6 bases from V and 0 bases from J, with 11 bases in between. This CDR3 has 14 residues. The CDR3: CASRYRIANYGYTF. The DNA for the CDR3 is TGTGCCAGCAGGTACAGGATAGCTAACTATGGCTACACCTTC.

Notes on this clone: Within the sample, other DNA sequences also encode this same CDR3. The chain is built from TRBV10-1 and TRBJ2-3, with 11 bases that match TRBD2. The CDR3 is made up of 15 amino acids. J lost 3 bases, V lost 6 bases, and 5 bases had no gene match. Germline lookup yields CDR1 WNHNN and CDR2 SYGVQD (reference sequence). For the CDR3, the DNA is TGCGCCAGCAGCCGACTAGCGGGAACTACAGATACGCAGTATTTT. This encodes CASSRLAGTTDTQYF.

The chain couples TRBV5-1 to TRBJ2-2; maybe TRBD1 (5 bases). V lost 9 bases and J lost 0, with 15 bases in between. Germline V gene data show CDR1 as SGHRS and CDR2 as YFSETQ. This CDR3 is built from 15 residues. CDR3 sequence (DNA): TGCGCCACCACTGTGGGGCTCGCGAACACCGGGGAGCTGTTTTTT. Translated: CATTVGLANTGELFF.

The rearrangement uses TRBV21-1 and TRBJ2-1; TRBD2, as called in the table, went unchecked against the DNA. TRBV21-1 is flagged as a pseudogene. CDR3 length: 12 residues. Written as DNA, the CDR3 is TGTGCCAGCAGCAAAGCAGTAGATGAGCAGTTCTTC. Residues: CASSKAVDEQFF.

CDR3 DNA: TGCGCCAGCAGCCAAGAAGGAGCAGGGCGAAGACCCTATGAGCAGTTCTTC. Amino acids: CASSQEGAGRRPYEQFF. The chain carries TRBV4-1 and TRBJ2-1, with a tentative D call TRBD1 (5 bases). CDR1 is MGHRA and CDR2 is YSYEKL in the germline V gene. This CDR3 comprises 17 residues. V lost 0 bases and J 8 bases, leaving 20 bases between the germline ends.

The chain employs TRBV19 and TRBJ1-5; TRBD1 might be the D (6 bases). The CDR3 is 14 amino acids. Trimming pared 5 bases from V and 1 base from J, leaving 9 bases between. In germline, CDR1 is LNHDA, CDR2 SQIVND (reference sequence). The CDR3 here is CASSPGQSNQPQHF. CDR3 nucleotides: TGTGCCAGTAGTCCAGGACAGAGCAATCAGCCCCAGCATTTT.

V and J are TRBV18 and TRBJ2-2; possible D gene TRBD1, 5 bases. This CDR3 has 16 residues. Deletions cut 0 bases from V and 1 base from J, with 9 bases between. Per the germline V gene, CDR1 is KGHSH and CDR2 is LQKENI. The DNA of the CDR3 is TGTGCCAGCTCACCACCGGAGACAGTGAACACCGGGGAGCTGTTTTTT. It encodes CASSPPETVNTGELFF.

This clone was counted a few times. V and J are TRBV28 and TRBJ1-2; 8 nucleotides align to TRBD1. The CDR3 spans 14 residues. Looked up from germline, CDR1 is MDHEN and CDR2 is SYDVKM. Trimming at V came to 2 bases and at J to 8 bases, leaving 7 bases not matched to a gene. The DNA of the CDR3 is TGTGCCAGCAGTTTAAGGGACAGGCGGGGAGGCTACACCTTC. This codes for CASSLRDRRGGYTF.

V gene TRBV5-1 combines with J gene TRBJ1-2; 8 bases line up with TRBD1. Per germline, CDR1 SGHRS and CDR2 YFSETQ. This CDR3 is built from 13 residues. The J segment lost 4 bases and the V segment lost 4 bases, leaving 3 bases of the junction unmatched. This chain's CDR3 is CASSPDRVYGYTF. CDR3 DNA sequence: TGCGCCAGCAGCCCGGACAGGGTCTATGGCTACACCTTC.